The entry below gives a single T cell receptor beta chain sequence along with its context. The data stem from a study of blood T cell repertoires in COVID-19. In the study overall: T cells, B-cell-depleted T cells, or PBMCs provided the cDNA or gDNA that served as material.

The V and J ends lost 9 bases and 5 bases respectively, with 15 bases between them. The CDR3 contains 13 residues. The V gene's germline CDR1 is LNHNV and CDR2 YYDKDF (reference sequence). Produced via immunoSEQ multiplex PCR; TCRdb's table is partial and in-frame only. The sample consists of approximately 200,000 clones, 84% of them appearing once. Sequencing used PBMCs or T cells enriched from blood (not recorded which). The gene calls are TRBV15 and TRBJ2-3; a possible D gene is TRBD2 (5 bases). This receptor was obtained from a man between 60 and 70 years old who had recovered from COVID-19. The CDR3 protein is CATAGPGGDTQYF. CDR3 nucleotide sequence: TGTGCCACTGCGGGCCCCGGAGGAGATACGCAGTATTTT.